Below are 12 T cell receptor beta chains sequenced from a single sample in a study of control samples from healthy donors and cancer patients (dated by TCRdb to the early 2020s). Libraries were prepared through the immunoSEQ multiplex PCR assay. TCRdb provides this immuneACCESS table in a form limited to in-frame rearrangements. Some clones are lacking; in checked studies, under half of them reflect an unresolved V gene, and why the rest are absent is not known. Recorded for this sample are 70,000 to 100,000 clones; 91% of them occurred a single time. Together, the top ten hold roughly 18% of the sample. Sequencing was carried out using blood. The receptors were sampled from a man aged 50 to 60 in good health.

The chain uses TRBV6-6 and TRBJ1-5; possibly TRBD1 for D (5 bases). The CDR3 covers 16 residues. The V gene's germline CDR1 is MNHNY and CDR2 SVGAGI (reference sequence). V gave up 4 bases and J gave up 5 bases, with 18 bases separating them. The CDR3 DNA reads TGTGCCAGCAGTTCCACCGGGACGAGAGTGGATCAGCCCCAGCATTTT. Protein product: CASSSTGTRVDQPQHF.

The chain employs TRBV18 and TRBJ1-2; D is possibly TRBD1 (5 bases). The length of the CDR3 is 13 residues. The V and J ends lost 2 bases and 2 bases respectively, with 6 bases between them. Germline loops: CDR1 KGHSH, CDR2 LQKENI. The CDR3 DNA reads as TGTGCCAGCTCACCAGACAGAAACTATGGCTACACCTTC. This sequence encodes CASSPDRNYGYTF.

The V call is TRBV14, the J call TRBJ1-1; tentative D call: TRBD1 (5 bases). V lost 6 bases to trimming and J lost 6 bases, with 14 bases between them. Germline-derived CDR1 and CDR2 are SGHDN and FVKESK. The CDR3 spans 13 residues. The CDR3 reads CASSSNLGAEAFF. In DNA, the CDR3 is TGTGCCAGCAGTTCAAACTTGGGGGCTGAAGCTTTCTTT. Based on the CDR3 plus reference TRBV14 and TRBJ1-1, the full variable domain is EAGVTQFPSHSVIEKGQTVTLRCDPISGHDNLYWYRRVMGKEIKFLLHFVKESKQDESGMPNNRFLAERTGGTYSTLKVQPAELEDSGVYFCASSSNLGAEAFFGQGTRLTVV.

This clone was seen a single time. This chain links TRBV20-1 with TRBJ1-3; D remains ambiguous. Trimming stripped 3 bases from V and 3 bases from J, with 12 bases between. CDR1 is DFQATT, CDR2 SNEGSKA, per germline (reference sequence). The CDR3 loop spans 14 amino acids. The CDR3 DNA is TGCAGTGCTAGTGGGTCGTTCGGTGGAAACACCATATATTTT. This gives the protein CSASGSFGGNTIYF.

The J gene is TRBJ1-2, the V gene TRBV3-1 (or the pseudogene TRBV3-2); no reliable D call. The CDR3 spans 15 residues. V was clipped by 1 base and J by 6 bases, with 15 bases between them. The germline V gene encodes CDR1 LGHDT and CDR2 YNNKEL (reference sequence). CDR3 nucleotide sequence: TGTGCCAGCAGCCAAGGACTGATACGGAGGGATGGCTACACCTTC. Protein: CASSQGLIRRDGYTF.

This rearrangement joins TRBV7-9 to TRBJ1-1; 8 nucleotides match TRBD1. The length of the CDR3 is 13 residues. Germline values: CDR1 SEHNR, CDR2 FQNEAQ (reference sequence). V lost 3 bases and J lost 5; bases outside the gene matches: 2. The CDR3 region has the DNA TGTGCCAGCAGCTTCGGACAGGGAACTGAAGCTTTCTTT. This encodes CASSFGQGTEAFF.

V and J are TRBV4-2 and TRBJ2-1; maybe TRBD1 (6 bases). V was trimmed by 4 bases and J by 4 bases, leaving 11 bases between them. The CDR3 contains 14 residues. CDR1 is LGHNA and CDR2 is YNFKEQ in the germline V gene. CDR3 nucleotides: TGTGCCAGCAGCCGGGGGCCTGTTTACAATGAGCAGTTCTTC. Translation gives CASSRGPVYNEQFF.

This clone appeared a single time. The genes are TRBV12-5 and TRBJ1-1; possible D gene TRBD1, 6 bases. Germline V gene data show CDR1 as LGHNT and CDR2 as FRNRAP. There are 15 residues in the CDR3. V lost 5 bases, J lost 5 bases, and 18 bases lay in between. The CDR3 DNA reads TGTGCTAGTGGTAGAGAACAGGGATCTCGGACTGAAGCTTTCTTT. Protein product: CASGREQGSRTEAFF.

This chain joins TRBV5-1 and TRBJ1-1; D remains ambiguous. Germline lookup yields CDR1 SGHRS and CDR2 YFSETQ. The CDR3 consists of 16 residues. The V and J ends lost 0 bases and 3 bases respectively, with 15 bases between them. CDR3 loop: CASSLVSGIYDTEAFF. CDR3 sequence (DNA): TGCGCCAGCAGCTTGGTGTCTGGGATCTACGACACTGAAGCTTTCTTT.

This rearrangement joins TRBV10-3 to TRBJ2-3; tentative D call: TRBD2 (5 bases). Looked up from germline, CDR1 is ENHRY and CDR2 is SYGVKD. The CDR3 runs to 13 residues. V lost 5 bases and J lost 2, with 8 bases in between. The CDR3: CAISRGVTDTQYF. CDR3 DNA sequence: TGTGCCATCAGTCGGGGTGTCACAGATACGCAGTATTTT.

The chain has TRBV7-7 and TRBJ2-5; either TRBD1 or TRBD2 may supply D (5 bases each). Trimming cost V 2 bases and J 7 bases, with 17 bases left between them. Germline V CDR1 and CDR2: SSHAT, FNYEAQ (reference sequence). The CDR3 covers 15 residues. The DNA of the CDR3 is TGTGCCAGCAGCTTATCGGGGAAACTTAGGGGGACCCAGTACTTC. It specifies CASSLSGKLRGTQYF.

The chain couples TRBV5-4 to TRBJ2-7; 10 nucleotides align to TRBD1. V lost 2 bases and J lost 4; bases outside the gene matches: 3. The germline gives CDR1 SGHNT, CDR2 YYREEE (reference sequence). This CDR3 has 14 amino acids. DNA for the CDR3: TGTGCCAGCAGCTTACCGGGACAGGGGTACGAGCAGTACTTC. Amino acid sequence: CASSLPGQGYEQYF.